Below, 21 T cell receptor beta chains from the same sample are listed, as sequenced in a study of T-cell reconstitution after alpha-beta-depleted transplantation in children. Unique molecular identifiers featured in how the TCRbeta library was prepared. TCRdb called the PCR reads again in MiXCR, with one record for every CDR3 protein. The repertoire holds hundreds of thousands of distinct CDR3 sequences, under 9.5% seen once, with 6% to 7% in the top ten. Source: PBMCs, mostly from graft donor cells, taken 180 days after TCRalphabeta/CD19-depleted stem cell transplant. Receptors originate from a male patient younger than 18 who had a stem cell transplant for acute lymphoblastic leukemia, so the T cells may come from the graft donor.

The sample holds many counts of this clonotype. The gene calls are TRBV5-1 and TRBJ2-3; D may be TRBD1 or TRBD2 (5 bases each). Trimming took off 0 bases at V and 1 base at J, with 9 bases between the two ends. CDR1 SGHRS and CDR2 YFSETQ come from the germline V gene. The CDR3 contains 15 residues. The DNA for the CDR3 is TGCGCCAGCAGCTTGGGTGGGGGAGGCACAGATACGCAGTATTTT. This encodes CASSLGGGGTDTQYF.

The rearrangement uses TRBV20-1 and TRBJ2-1, with 9 bases aligning to TRBD2. Germline-derived CDR1 and CDR2 are DFQATT and SNEGSKA (reference sequence). The CDR3 totals 15 residues. In nucleotides, the CDR3 is TGCAGCGCGGAAAACTGGGTAGCGGGAGAAGGTGAGCAGTTCTTC. Translation: CSAENWVAGEGEQFF.

Many counts were recorded for this clonotype. The chain recombines TRBV27 with TRBJ2-7; 7 bases fit TRBD1. V lost 3 bases and J lost 1; bases outside the gene matches: 6. This CDR3 comprises 15 residues. The germline CDR1 and CDR2 sequences are MNHEY and SMNVEV (reference sequence). CDR3 in DNA: TGTGCCAGCAGTTTTTACAGGGGAGAGTCCTACGAGCAGTACTTC. It yields the protein CASSFYRGESYEQYF.

This clonotype was seen many times. The chain is built from TRBV28 and TRBJ2-6; a possible D gene is TRBD1 (5 bases). CDR3 length: 15 residues. The germline V and J ends were trimmed by 3 bases and 1 base, with 7 bases remaining between them. Looked up from germline, CDR1 is MDHEN and CDR2 is SYDVKM. This CDR3 is CASSFQGSGANVLTF. DNA of the CDR3: TGTGCCAGCAGTTTCCAGGGTTCTGGGGCCAACGTCCTGACTTTC.

This clonotype was picked up many times. This chain uses TRBV7-9 with TRBJ2-3, with no clear D. Trimming stripped 1 base from V and 0 bases from J, with 5 bases between. Germline V gene data show CDR1 as SEHNR and CDR2 as FQNEAQ (reference sequence). This CDR3 has 14 residues. The DNA of the CDR3 is TGTGCCAGCAGCTTAGAGGCTAGCACAGATACGCAGTATTTT. It translates to CASSLEASTDTQYF.

This clonotype showed up many times. V and J are TRBV29-1 and TRBJ2-3, with D hard to call. V lost 6 bases, J lost 2 bases, and 6 bases lay in between. This CDR3 is built from 11 residues. Per the germline V gene, CDR1 is SQVTM and CDR2 is ANQGSEA. The CDR3 coding sequence is TGCAGCGTGAGTCTCACAGATACGCAGTATTTT. This encodes CSVSLTDTQYF.

This clonotype was found many times. The chain employs TRBV3-1 and TRBJ1-5; D call uncertain. The CDR3 has 13 residues. The germline gives CDR1 LGHDT, CDR2 YNNKEL (reference sequence). V was trimmed by 0 bases and J by 7 bases, leaving 7 bases between them. CDR3 loop: CASSQEGTQPQHF. DNA of the CDR3: TGTGCCAGCAGCCAAGAAGGAACACAGCCCCAGCATTTT.

This clonotype was recorded many times. The chain combines TRBV12-3 or TRBV12-4 with TRBJ2-4; D might be TRBD2 (6 bases). Trimming shortened V by 6 bases and J by 13 bases, and 22 bases separated the two germline ends. This CDR3 region has 14 residues. The CDR3 DNA sequence: TGTGCCAGCAGCCCGACCTTCCGGGAGCCGAAACAGTACTTC. It codes for CASSPTFREPKQYF.

This clonotype showed up many times. The V call is TRBV4-3, the J call TRBJ2-2; D possibly uses TRBD1 or TRBD2 (5 bases each). V was shortened by 4 bases and J by 7 bases, with 19 bases between the two germline ends. Looked up from germline, CDR1 is LGHNA and CDR2 is YSLEER. This CDR3 comprises 16 residues. The CDR3 coding sequence is TGCGCCAGCAGCCCGCCCCCGGTGGGGACCGGCGGGGAGCTGTTTTTT. It yields the protein CASSPPPVGTGGELFF.

For this clonotype: Possible read error: a much larger clone is one base away. The gene calls are TRBV29-1 and TRBJ2-5; the D gene is possibly TRBD1 (6 bases). The CDR3 runs to 14 residues. Germline CDR1 reads SQVTM; CDR2 reads ANQGSEA. V lost 5 bases and J 7 bases, leaving 20 bases between the germline ends. The CDR3 nucleotides are TGCAGCGTTTGGCTAACTCCGGTACAGGGGACCCAGTACTTC. Encoded protein: CSVWLTPVQGTQYF.

Many counts were recorded for this clonotype. The chain couples TRBV18 to TRBJ2-2; D remains ambiguous. The CDR3 spans 14 residues. Trimming took 3 bases from V and 1 from J, leaving 6 bases between them. In germline, CDR1 is KGHSH, CDR2 LQKENI. CDR3 DNA sequence: TGTGCCAGCTCACCGCTTGGGAACACCGGGGAGCTGTTTTTT. It encodes CASSPLGNTGELFF.

The CDR3 region is CASSETGNTEAFF. The CDR3 bases are TGTGCCAGCAGTGAGACAGGGAACACTGAAGCTTTCTTT. This chain joins TRBV6-1 and TRBJ1-1, with a weak D call TRBD1 (6 bases). V was pared by 3 bases and J by 1 base, with 6 bases between. Germline CDR1 and CDR2: MNHNS and SASEGT. CDR3 size: 13 residues.

This clonotype was seen ten or more times. The genes are TRBV7-6 and TRBJ2-5; D is perhaps TRBD1 (6 bases). The V end lost 5 bases, the J end lost 5 bases, and 21 bases lay between the germline ends. The CDR3 sequence is 16 residues long. Germline loops: CDR1 SGHVS, CDR2 FNYEAQ. The CDR3 region has the DNA TGTGCCAGCAGCGGTACAGGGTTCGATATTATGGAGACCCAGTACTTC. Amino acids: CASSGTGFDIMETQYF.

This clonotype was detected many times. This chain uses TRBV5-1 with TRBJ2-7; 12 bases are a match to TRBD2. With 4 bases clipped from V and 3 bases from J, the junction kept 5 bases outside the gene matches. The germline V gene encodes CDR1 SGHRS and CDR2 YFSETQ. CDR3 size: 15 residues. In DNA form, the CDR3 reads TGCGCCAGCAGCGCCGGACTAGCGGGAAACTACGAGCAGTACTTC. Encoded protein: CASSAGLAGNYEQYF.

The table lists this clonotype with many counts. This chain connects TRBV19 to TRBJ1-1, with TRBD1 as a possible D gene (5 bases). The CDR3 spans 15 residues. V gave up 6 bases and J gave up 2 bases, with 16 bases separating them. Germline V gene sequence: CDR1 LNHDA, CDR2 SQIVND (reference sequence). The CDR3 spells CASRASLGGNTEAFF. CDR3 coding DNA: TGTGCCAGTAGAGCCTCCCTCGGGGGAAACACTGAAGCTTTCTTT.

This clonotype was seen repeatedly, ten times or more. The genes are TRBV5-5 and TRBJ1-4, with D uncertain. The CDR3 spans 12 residues. V was shortened by 1 base and J by 8 bases, with 6 bases between the two germline ends. CDR1 SGHKS and CDR2 YYEKEE come from the germline V gene (reference sequence). CDR3 sequence reads: CASSLLSEKLFF. CDR3 in DNA: TGTGCCAGCAGCTTGTTGTCGGAAAAACTGTTTTTT.

This clonotype was counted many times. The V and J genes are TRBV6-5 and TRBJ1-1; 8 nucleotides agree with TRBD1. V was clipped by 0 bases and J by 5 bases; unmatched bases: 5. CDR3 length: 15 residues. The germline gives CDR1 MNHEY, CDR2 SVGAGI. CDR3 sequence: CASSYSRQGRTEAFF. The DNA for the CDR3 is TGTGCCAGCAGTTACTCCCGACAGGGGAGGACTGAAGCTTTCTTT.

There are many counts of this clonotype. The chain recombines TRBV21-1 with TRBJ2-5; whether TRBD1, the table's D call, matches the DNA was not checked. TRBV21-1 is an annotated pseudogene. This CDR3 contains 14 residues. The CDR3 spells CASSKGGYQETQYF. The CDR3 DNA reads as TGTGCCAGCAGCAAAGGGGGCTACCAAGAGACCCAGTACTTC.

This clonotype was observed at least ten times. The chain links TRBV18 to TRBJ2-4, with no clear D. Between the trimmed V and J ends, which lost 0 bases and 0 bases, there was a span of 9 bases. The CDR3 spans 16 residues. The germline V gene has CDR1 KGHSH and CDR2 LQKENI. The CDR3 reads CASSPPFKLAKNIQYF. CDR3 nucleotides: TGTGCCAGCTCACCACCGTTCAAATTAGCCAAAAACATTCAGTACTTC.

This clonotype appeared many times. The V gene is TRBV12-5, the J gene TRBJ2-3; D uncertain. Per the germline V gene, CDR1 is LGHNT and CDR2 is FRNRAP. There are 13 residues in the CDR3. V dropped 0 bases and J dropped 3 bases, with 4 bases sitting between them. The CDR3 DNA is TGTGCTAGTGGTTTGGTAGGGACAGATACGCAGTATTTT. Encoded protein: CASGLVGTDTQYF. The full variable domain, completed using reference TRBV12-5 and TRBJ2-3, is DARVTQTPRHKVTEMGQEVTMRCQPILGHNTVFWYRQTMMQGLELLAYFRNRAPLDDSGMPKDRFSAEMPDATLATLKIQPSEPRDSAVYFCASGLVGTDTQYFGPGTRLTVL.

This clonotype was counted ten times or more. The V gene is TRBV27, the J gene TRBJ1-2, with a weak D call TRBD1 (6 bases). Germline assignment: CDR1 MNHEY and CDR2 SMNVEV (reference sequence). V lost 3 bases and J lost 8, with 16 bases in between. CDR3 length: 14 amino acids. DNA of the CDR3: TGTGCCAGCAGTTTTAGGGGGTCAGGGAGGGGCTACACCTTC. It yields the protein CASSFRGSGRGYTF.